Shown below are 30 T cell receptor beta chains from a single sample sequenced in a study of radiotherapy plus CTLA-4 blockade in lung cancer. The repertoire was sequenced with immunoSEQ multiplex PCR; TCRdb's copy has only in-frame clones and lacks some. The sample includes about 53,000 clones, about four fifths of them seen just once. Sequenced material: peripheral blood, taken from a patient treated with radiotherapy plus ipilimumab. The source is a human donor with non-small cell lung cancer whose response to radiotherapy plus ipilimumab could not be evaluated.

This sequence joins TRBV2 and TRBJ1-2, with D perhaps matching TRBD1 (5 bases). CDR3 size: 13 residues. Germline loops: CDR1 SNHLY, CDR2 FYNNEI. The V and J ends lost 3 bases and 2 bases respectively, with 7 bases between them. DNA of the CDR3: TGTGCCAGCAGTGAGGGGGGGAACTATGGCTACACCTTC. Its translation is CASSEGGNYGYTF.

The chain combines TRBV7-2 with TRBJ1-2, with TRBD1 as a possible D gene (5 bases). Germline CDR1 SGHTA, CDR2 FQGNSA. Deletions cut 4 bases from V and 2 bases from J, with 20 bases between. The CDR3 totals 17 residues. CDR3 DNA: TGTGCCAGCAGCTCGGCGCGAGGTGGAGGGGCGAACTATGGCTACACCTTC. Protein product: CASSSARGGGANYGYTF.

This clone was observed a single time. The genes are TRBV9 and TRBJ1-3; perhaps TRBD1 as D (5 bases). The germline V and J ends were trimmed by 0 bases and 4 bases, with 11 bases remaining between them. Looked up from germline, CDR1 is SGDLS and CDR2 is YYNGEE. The length of the CDR3 is 15 residues. CDR3 DNA: TGTGCCAGCAGCGTAGTAGGTTCAGGGGGAAACACCATATATTTT. Protein product: CASSVVGSGGNTIYF.

This rearrangement joins TRBV28 to TRBJ2-5; TRBD2 matches at 9 bases. From germline, CDR1 is MDHEN and CDR2 SYDVKM. The CDR3 covers 16 residues. Trimming at V came to 4 bases and at J to 5 bases, leaving 11 bases not matched to a gene. CDR3 coding DNA: TGTGCCAGCAGTTCCGTTGCGGGAGGGCCTATGGAGACCCAGTACTTC. Translation: CASSSVAGGPMETQYF.

The rearrangement joins TRBV2 to TRBJ1-3, with TRBD1 matching over 7 bases. The CDR3 spans 16 residues. The germline V gene has CDR1 SNHLY and CDR2 FYNNEI. Trimming cost V 6 bases and J 2 bases; bases outside gene matches: 10. CDR3 sequence (DNA): TGTGCCAGCAGCCCAACGGGGACAGTCACTGGAAACACCATATATTTT. Protein product: CASSPTGTVTGNTIYF. Full variable domain (remainder filled in from reference TRBV2 and TRBJ1-3): EPEVTQTPSHQVTQMGQEVILRCVPISNHLYFYWYRQILGQKVEFLVSFYNNEISEKSEIFDDQFSVERPDGSNFTLKIRSTKLEDSAMYFCASSPTGTVTGNTIYFGEGSWLTVV.

The rearrangement uses TRBV4-1 and TRBJ2-5; the match to TRBD2 covers 7 bases. The CDR3 contains 15 residues. V lost 5 bases to trimming and J lost 1 base; unmatched junction nucleotides: 7. CDR1 and CDR2 (germline): MGHRA, YSYEKL. This chain's CDR3 is CASSYHRLAQETQYF. For the CDR3, the DNA is TGCGCCAGCAGCTACCACCGACTAGCCCAAGAGACCCAGTACTTC.

The chain employs TRBV6-1 and TRBJ1-2; the match to TRBD1 covers 9 bases. CDR3 length: 16 residues. V shed 4 bases and J 0 bases; nucleotides not matched to a gene: 6. Germline V gene lookup returns CDR1 MNHNS and CDR2 SASEGT. CDR3 loop: CASSVSRQGANYGYTF. The CDR3 DNA is TGTGCCAGCAGTGTATCAAGACAGGGGGCTAACTATGGCTACACCTTC.

This chain joins TRBV7-9 and TRBJ2-4; 8 nucleotides line up with TRBD1. The ends lost 2 bases at V and 1 base at J; junction bases unmatched: 13. The germline CDR1 and CDR2 sequences are SEHNR and FQNEAQ (reference sequence). The CDR3 consists of 19 residues. The CDR3 loop is CASSLYSGSGGIAKNIQYF. In DNA, the CDR3 is TGTGCCAGCAGCTTATATTCCGGGTCAGGGGGCATCGCCAAAAACATTCAGTACTTC.

The chain recombines TRBV6-5 with TRBJ2-2; 8 nucleotides agree with TRBD1. The CDR3 has 15 residues. V was pared by 7 bases and J by 6 bases, with 10 bases of the junction left unmatched. From germline, CDR1 is MNHEY and CDR2 SVGAGI. CDR3 amino acids: CASIRNSRGPGELFF. The CDR3 DNA reads as TGTGCCAGCATTAGGAATTCCAGGGGGCCCGGGGAGCTGTTTTTT.

V and J are TRBV19 and TRBJ1-2; 9 bases line up with TRBD1. CDR3 size: 15 residues. Trimming at V came to 7 bases and at J to 2 bases, leaving 8 bases not matched to a gene. The germline V gene has CDR1 LNHDA and CDR2 SQIVND (reference sequence). The CDR3 DNA reads as TGTGCCAGTACTGATGACAGGGGGGGAAACTATGGCTACACCTTC. Translation gives CASTDDRGGNYGYTF. Supplemented by reference TRBV19 and TRBJ1-2, the full variable domain reads DGGITQSPKYLFRKEGQNVTLSCEQNLNHDAMYWYRQDPGQGLRLIYYSQIVNDFQKGDIAEGYSVSREKKESFPLTVTSAQKNPTAFYLCASTDDRGGNYGYTFGSGTRLTVV.

This chain uses TRBV28 with TRBJ2-1; 7 bases match TRBD2. Germline V gives CDR1 MDHEN, CDR2 SYDVKM. CDR3 length: 13 amino acids. After removal of 8 bases from V and 7 bases from J, the junction contained 8 bases not matched to a gene. The CDR3 DNA sequence: TGTGCCAGCGCCCTGGGGCGGGAGAATGAGCAGTTCTTC. It yields the protein CASALGRENEQFF.

Here the CDR3 reads CASSRTSGSTDTQYF. CDR3 in DNA: TGTGCCAGCTCACGGACTAGCGGGAGCACAGATACGCAGTATTTT. The rearrangement links TRBV18 to TRBJ2-3; 11 bases are a match to TRBD2. In germline, CDR1 is KGHSH, CDR2 LQKENI. The CDR3 is made up of 15 amino acids. After removal of 4 bases from V and 0 bases from J, the junction contained 0 bases not matched to a gene. Supplemented by reference TRBV18 and TRBJ2-3, the full variable domain reads NAGVMQNPRHLVRRRGQEARLRCSPMKGHSHVYWYRQLPEEGLKFMVYLQKENIIDESGMPKERFSAEFPKEGPSILRIQQVVRGDSAAYFCASSRTSGSTDTQYFGPGTRLTVL.

The rearrangement joins TRBV6-4 to TRBJ2-1, with a tentative D call TRBD2 (5 bases). This CDR3 has 15 residues. Germline values: CDR1 MRHNA, CDR2 SNTAGT. V lost 5 bases to trimming and J lost 1 base, with 12 bases between them. For the CDR3, the DNA is TGTGCCAGCAGTCGCGGACTTACGTCCTACAATGAGCAGTTCTTC. Translating it yields CASSRGLTSYNEQFF.

J is TRBJ2-1 and V is TRBV19; 7 bases are a match to TRBD2. Germline loops: CDR1 LNHDA, CDR2 SQIVND (reference sequence). CDR3 length equals 16 residues. Trimming took 0 bases from V and 4 from J; bases not matched to a gene: 6. CDR3 coding DNA: TGTGCCAGTAGTATAGATTTCACTAGCGCATACAATGAGCAGTTCTTC. Translation: CASSIDFTSAYNEQFF.

The chain is built from TRBV7-2 and TRBJ2-5, with 13 positions matching TRBD2. V shed 5 bases and J 5 bases; nucleotides not matched to a gene: 14. From germline, CDR1 is SGHTA and CDR2 FQGNSA. The CDR3 has 18 residues. CDR3 protein: CASSPWGQGLAGRETQYF. As DNA, the CDR3 is TGTGCCAGCAGCCCTTGGGGACAGGGACTAGCGGGAAGGGAGACCCAGTACTTC.

This clone has a handful of counts. V is TRBV30 and J is TRBJ1-2; D remains ambiguous. In germline, CDR1 is GTSNPN, CDR2 SVGIG (reference sequence). This CDR3 contains 12 residues. Deletions cut 0 bases from V and 2 bases from J, with 4 bases between. CDR3: CAWSVANYGYTF. The CDR3 region has the DNA TGTGCCTGGAGTGTAGCCAACTATGGCTACACCTTC.

Within the sample, this clone is medium-sized. The same CDR3 also results from other DNA sequences found in this sample. This chain joins TRBV28 and TRBJ2-7, with TRBD2 matching over 12 bases. The CDR3 sequence is 17 residues long. Trimming removed 2 bases from V and 4 bases from J; junction bases left unmatched: 9. Germline-derived CDR1 and CDR2 are MDHEN and SYDVKM. Here the CDR3 DNA reads TGTGCCAGCAGTTTAGGGCGTCTAGCGGGAGGGGAGTACGAGCAGTACTTC. Encoded protein: CASSLGRLAGGEYEQYF.

The CDR3 DNA reads TGTGCCAGCAGCTTAGGTGTCCGGTCCTACAATGAGCAGTTCTTC. This encodes CASSLGVRSYNEQFF. The rearrangement links TRBV11-2 to TRBJ2-1, with D unclear. The ends were cut back, 1 base at V and 1 base at J, with 8 bases in the middle. The CDR3 spans 15 residues. Germline lookup yields CDR1 SGHAT and CDR2 FQNNGV. Based on the CDR3 plus reference TRBV11-2 and TRBJ2-1, the full variable domain is EAGVAQSPRYKIIEKRQSVAFWCNPISGHATLYWYQQILGQGPKLLIQFQNNGVVDDSQLPKDRFSAERLKGVDSTLKIQPAKLEDSAVYLCASSLGVRSYNEQFFGPGTRLTVL.

This clone showed up just once. Other DNA variants within this sample encode the same CDR3. The V gene is TRBV9, the J gene TRBJ1-1, with D maybe TRBD1 (6 bases). V was trimmed by 2 bases and J by 5 bases, leaving 10 bases between them. The CDR3 loop spans 13 amino acids. Germline V CDR1 and CDR2: SGDLS, YYNGEE. In nucleotides, the CDR3 is TGTGCCAGCAGCGTCAGGGGTGGGACTGAAGCTTTCTTT. Translating gives CASSVRGGTEAFF. Together with reference TRBV9 and TRBJ1-1, the CDR3 gives the full variable domain: DSGVTQTPKHLITATGQRVTLRCSPRSGDLSVYWYQQSLDQGLQFLIQYYNGEERAKGNILERFSAQQFPDLHSELNLSSLELGDSALYFCASSVRGGTEAFFGQGTRLTVV.

V and J are TRBV10-3 and TRBJ2-6; the D is unclear. This CDR3 has 14 residues. Germline loops: CDR1 ENHRY, CDR2 SYGVKD. With 3 bases removed from V and 0 bases from J, the gap between germline ends came to 3 bases. CDR3 nucleotides: TGTGCCATCAGTGACAGCTCTGGGGCCAACGTCCTGACTTTC. As protein: CAISDSSGANVLTF.

The chain employs TRBV15 and TRBJ2-2, with TRBD2 as a possible D gene (5 bases). The CDR3 extends over 14 amino acids. Trimming took off 1 base at V and 9 bases at J, with 12 bases between the two ends. Germline CDR1 and CDR2: LNHNV and YYDKDF (reference sequence). CDR3 nucleotide sequence: TGTGCCACCAGCAGAGTCGGGCAGCGGAGGGAGCTGTTTTTT. This encodes CATSRVGQRRELFF.

The V gene is TRBV6-6, the J gene TRBJ1-1, with unresolved D. Germline V gene data show CDR1 as MNHNY and CDR2 as SVGAGI (reference sequence). V was cut by 6 bases and J by 0 bases, with 14 bases left in between. The CDR3 consists of 15 residues. As DNA, the CDR3 is TGTGCCAGCAGCCTTGCAAGAGGGATGAACACTGAAGCTTTCTTT. Translating it yields CASSLARGMNTEAFF.

This clone showed up just once. This rearrangement joins TRBV6-1 to TRBJ2-7, with D maybe TRBD1 (6 bases). The CDR3 length is 16 residues. The V and J ends lost 2 bases and 3 bases respectively, with 17 bases between them. Germline CDR1 is MNHNS and CDR2 is SASEGT. CDR3 sequence (DNA): TGTGCCAGCAGTGAAATGGGGGCCAGGCCCTTCTACGAGCAGTACTTC. Protein sequence: CASSEMGARPFYEQYF.

CDR3 in DNA: TGTGCCAGCAGTTACGGCCCGAAGAATAATTCACCCCTCCACTTT. The encoded protein is CASSYGPKNNSPLHF. The rearrangement links TRBV6-6 to TRBJ1-6; D gene unclear. From germline, CDR1 is MNHNY and CDR2 SVGAGI (reference sequence). CDR3 length: 15 residues. V lost 2 bases and J lost 5, with 10 bases in between.

Only a few counts were recorded for this clone. This sequence joins TRBV28 and TRBJ1-1; D remains unclear. Per germline, CDR1 MDHEN and CDR2 SYDVKM. Trimming left V 3 bases short and J 6 bases short, with 5 bases between. This CDR3 comprises 11 residues. The CDR3 protein is CASSFGSEAFF. The CDR3 region has the DNA TGTGCCAGCAGTTTTGGCTCTGAAGCTTTCTTT.

This clone was counted only a few times. The chain uses TRBV5-6 and TRBJ2-7; 9 bases are a match to TRBD1. The V segment lost 8 bases and the J segment 0 bases; nucleotides outside the gene matches: 9. Germline CDR1 and CDR2: SGHDT and YYEEEE. CDR3 length equals 15 residues. The CDR3: CARGYRGPHSYEQYF. CDR3 coding DNA: TGTGCCAGGGGCTACAGGGGGCCTCACTCCTACGAGCAGTACTTC.

The chain employs TRBV5-4 and TRBJ1-2; 7 bases map to TRBD1. V was clipped by 4 bases and J by 8 bases; unmatched bases: 11. This CDR3 has 14 amino acids. From germline, CDR1 is SGHNT and CDR2 YYREEE (reference sequence). DNA for the CDR3: TGTGCCAGCAGCACTCGACAGGGAAGAGAGGGCTACACCTTC. This codes for CASSTRQGREGYTF.

The rearrangement joins TRBV27 to TRBJ1-1; 8 bases match TRBD1. The germline V gene encodes CDR1 MNHEY and CDR2 SMNVEV (reference sequence). The CDR3 has 15 residues. Germline trimming cut 2 bases from V and 4 bases from J; bases unmatched to any gene: 6. CDR3 residues: CASSLRTGRITEAFF. The DNA for the CDR3 is TGTGCCAGCAGTTTAAGGACAGGGAGGATCACTGAAGCTTTCTTT.

The gene calls are TRBV5-4 and TRBJ2-6; D may be TRBD1 (6 bases). V was trimmed by 4 bases and J by 0 bases, leaving 8 bases between them. The CDR3 length is 15 residues. From germline, CDR1 is SGHNT and CDR2 YYREEE (reference sequence). The CDR3 sequence is CASSLDSSGANVLTF. The CDR3 nucleotides are TGTGCCAGCAGCCTGGACAGCTCTGGGGCCAACGTCCTGACTTTC.

There are a few counts of this clone. The gene calls are TRBV11-3 and TRBJ1-2, with D tentatively TRBD1 (5 bases). Germline CDR1 is SGHNT and CDR2 is YENEEA. Trimming stripped 2 bases from V and 6 bases from J, with 13 bases between. The CDR3 extends over 14 amino acids. The CDR3 spells CASSLNWQGHGYTF. CDR3 DNA sequence: TGTGCCAGCAGCTTAAACTGGCAGGGCCATGGCTACACCTTC.